The 5 T cell receptor beta chains below all came from one sample that was sequenced in a study of cytomegalovirus exposure and HLA in healthy donors (TCRdb year 2017). The method behind the library was the immunoSEQ multiplex PCR assay. For the multiplex PCR, a mixture combining 60 forward primers for TCR Vbeta segments and 13 reverse primers for TCR Jbeta segments was used. Imported from immuneACCESS, the table was reduced by TCRdb to in-frame sequences with V and J called. These copies leave out some clones; in studies compared against another copy, an unresolved V gene accounts for under half, and the cause of the remainder is not known. The sample contains about 160,000 clones, roughly 72% of them found a single time. The ten largest clonotypes hold about 1% of the sample. Sequences were obtained from PBMCs. The receptors here all came from a woman aged 40 to 55 in good health and CMV-seronegative.

V gene TRBV6-6 combines with J gene TRBJ2-7, with 9 bases that match TRBD1. CDR3 size: 15 residues. V shed 2 bases and J 3 bases; nucleotides not matched to a gene: 5. CDR1 and CDR2 (germline): MNHNY, SVGAGI (reference sequence). The CDR3 loop is CASSYLGTGSYEQYF. For the CDR3, the DNA is TGTGCCAGCAGTTACCTAGGGACAGGGAGCTACGAGCAGTACTTC.

The rearrangement joins TRBV9 to TRBJ2-3; D is unclear. CDR3 length: 15 amino acids. Per germline, CDR1 SGDLS and CDR2 YYNGEE. V lost 0 bases and J 2 bases, leaving 10 bases between the germline ends. Here the CDR3 DNA reads TGTGCCAGCAGCGTAGAGGCACTACCCACAGATACGCAGTATTTT. Translating gives CASSVEALPTDTQYF. The whole variable domain, remainder taken from reference TRBV9 and TRBJ2-3, is DSGVTQTPKHLITATGQRVTLRCSPRSGDLSVYWYQQSLDQGLQFLIQYYNGEERAKGNILERFSAQQFPDLHSELNLSSLELGDSALYFCASSVEALPTDTQYFGPGTRLTVL.

The chain combines TRBV9 with TRBJ2-7, with D uncertain. The V end was cut by 0 bases, the J end by 7 bases, with 11 bases between. This CDR3 comprises 13 residues. CDR1 and CDR2 from the germline V gene are SGDLS and YYNGEE. CDR3 sequence reads: CASSVGSAREQYF. As DNA, the CDR3 is TGTGCCAGCAGCGTAGGATCAGCTAGGGAGCAGTACTTC.

This chain's CDR3 is CASSPPGAHSNTIYF. CDR3 DNA sequence: TGTGCCAGCAGCCCACCAGGGGCCCACTCAAACACCATATATTTT. The J gene is TRBJ1-3, the V gene TRBV9; D possibly corresponds to TRBD1 (6 bases). Germline assignment: CDR1 SGDLS and CDR2 YYNGEE. This CDR3 contains 15 residues. Trimming cost V 4 bases and J 6 bases, with 17 bases left between them.

This clone was counted only a few times. Germline is not matched at one junction end, which may reflect a read error. The V call is TRBV2, the J call TRBJ2-5; D is perhaps TRBD1 (6 bases). CDR1 and CDR2 from the germline V gene are SNHLY and FYNNEI. The CDR3 totals 15 residues. CDR3 amino acids: CASSLSLTGQGTQYF. CDR3 coding DNA: TGTGCCAGCAGCCTTTCCCTGACAGGCCAAGGGACCCAGTACTTC.